The sequence of this TCR beta chain was determined in a study of blood T cell repertoires in COVID-19. Whole-study context: Samples taken during acute and convalescent COVID-19 were collected in the United States, Italy and Spain.

Germline trimming cut 0 bases from V and 9 bases from J; bases unmatched to any gene: 9. CDR3 size: 15 residues. In germline, CDR1 is SGHKS, CDR2 YYEKEE (reference sequence). Assay: immunoSEQ multiplex PCR; the TCRdb copy retains only in-frame clones and omits some. The repertoire holds around 370,000 clones, with roughly 89% as singletons. V usage is TRBV5-5 and J usage is TRBJ1-5; 7 bases fit TRBD1. This receptor was obtained from a man aged 18-30 years with active or convalescent COVID-19. Material: peripheral blood. The chain's CDR3 is CASSLGQGPAWPQHF. The CDR3 DNA follows: TGTGCCAGCAGCTTGGGACAGGGTCCTGCTTGGCCCCAGCATTTT.